This TCR beta chain is drawn from a study of CD8+ T cells in alopecia areata. Study-wide background: Twice a day, 5 to 10 mg of oral tofacitinib was administered to treated patients.

Treatment denoted: oral pan-JAK inhibitor, 5-10 mg twice daily. PBMC-derived CD4+ and CD8+ T cells were sorted. About this clone: What it binds is not known.

Germline loops: CDR1 MNHEY, CDR2 SVGAGI. This CDR3 has 15 amino acids. The J segment lost 4 bases and the V segment lost 5 bases, leaving 7 bases of the junction unmatched. Study conclusions and caveats: Unlike in mice, where it was clearer, TCR sharing across patients was less clear, possibly HLA-related. Given one nonresponder, whether baseline CD8+ expansion relates to response remains uncertain.

It was cDNA, reverse transcribed from extracted RNA, that served as the sequencing template. Method: immunoSEQ multiplex PCR; TCRdb's copy keeps in-frame clones and lacks some. This sample has roughly 120,000 clones, with less than 60% found just once. The chain recombines TRBV6-5 with TRBJ2-5, with 10 bases aligning to TRBD2. Here the sequenced sample was CD4+ T cells sorted from blood, taken at week 24, from a patient treated with tofacitinib. The origin of this receptor is a human donor with alopecia areata. This CDR3 is CASSLAGASLETQYF. For the CDR3, the DNA is TGTGCCAGCAGTCTAGCGGGGGCGTCGTTAGAGACCCAGTACTTC.